This T cell receptor beta chain was retrieved from a study of cytomegalovirus exposure and HLA in healthy donors. V lost 1 base and J 4 bases, leaving 15 bases between the germline ends. CDR1 is SGHRS, CDR2 YFSETQ, per germline. The CDR3 consists of 15 residues. Primers for the PCR totalled 60 Vbeta and 13 Jbeta. Authors' data handling: Later analysis identified tens of millions of unique TCR beta chains, 8.5 million to 13 million shared. The assay was immunoSEQ multiplex PCR, and TCRdb's table has in-frame clones only and misses some. That table furnishes V, J and clone size, whereas the DNA furnished D and trimming. This sample has over 150,000 clones; roughly 80% occur once, and the top ten carry roughly 4%. Note on this clone: Its antigen is not identified.

General study points: Cytomegalovirus-associated TCR beta chains were listed, numbering 164.

V is TRBV5-1 and J is TRBJ2-7; no definite D call. Sequenced input: PBMCs. The sequence derives from a woman aged 40 to 50 in good health and CMV-seronegative. The CDR3 DNA sequence: TGCGCCAGCAGCTTGCCGCAAGTCACCGGTTACGAGCAGTACTTC. It encodes CASSLPQVTGYEQYF.